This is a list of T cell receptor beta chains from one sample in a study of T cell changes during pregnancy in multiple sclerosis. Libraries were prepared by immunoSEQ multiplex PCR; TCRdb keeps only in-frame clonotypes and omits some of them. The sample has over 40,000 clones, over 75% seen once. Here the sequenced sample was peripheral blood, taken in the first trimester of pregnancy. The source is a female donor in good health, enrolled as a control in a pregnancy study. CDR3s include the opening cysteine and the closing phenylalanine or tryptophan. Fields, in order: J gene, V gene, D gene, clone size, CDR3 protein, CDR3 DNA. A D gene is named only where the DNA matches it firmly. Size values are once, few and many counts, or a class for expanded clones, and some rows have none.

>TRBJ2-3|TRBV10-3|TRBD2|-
CAISPRLAGGTDTQYF
TGTGCCATCAGTCCGAGACTAGCGGGGGGCACAGATACGCAGTATTTT
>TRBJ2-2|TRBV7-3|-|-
CASSGGAFGGELFF
TGTGCCAGCAGCGGGGGGGCCTTTGGCGGGGAGCTGTTTTTT
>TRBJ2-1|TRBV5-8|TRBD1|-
CASSRSGTGEQFF
TGTGCCAGCAGCCGATCCGGGACAGGTGAGCAGTTCTTC
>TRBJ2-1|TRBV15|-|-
CATSPQLNRAHEQFF
TGTGCCACCAGCCCCCAGCTGAACAGGGCACATGAGCAGTTCTTC
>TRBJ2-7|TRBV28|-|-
CASSLQGGKAYEQYF
TGTGCCAGCAGTTTACAAGGGGGAAAAGCCTACGAGCAGTACTTC
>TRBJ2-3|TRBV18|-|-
CASSPQSGIPDTQYF
TGTGCCAGCTCACCACAATCGGGGATCCCAGATACGCAGTATTTT
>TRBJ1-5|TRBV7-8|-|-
CASTPGSNQPQHF
TGTGCCAGCACCCCGGGGAGCAATCAGCCCCAGCATTTT
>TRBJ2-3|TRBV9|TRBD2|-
CASSIRAGGAPDTQYF
TGTGCCAGCAGCATCCGAGCGGGGGGGGCCCCAGATACGCAGTATTTT
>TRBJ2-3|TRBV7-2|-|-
CASRNSGTDTQYF
TGTGCCAGCAGAAACTCGGGCACAGATACGCAGTATTTT
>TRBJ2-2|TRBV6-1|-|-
CASSWPGELFF
TGTGCCAGCAGTTGGCCCGGGGAGCTGTTTTTT
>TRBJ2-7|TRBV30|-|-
CAWSVRGPFSHEQYF
TGTGCCTGGAGTGTACGAGGCCCCTTTTCCCACGAGCAGTACTTC
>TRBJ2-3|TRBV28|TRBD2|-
CASSGTTSTDTQYF
TGTGCCAGCTCCGGGACTACTAGCACAGATACGCAGTATTTT
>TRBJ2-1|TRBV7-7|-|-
CASSLDISTTGEQFF
TGTGCCAGCAGCTTAGATATCAGCACTACGGGTGAGCAGTTCTTC
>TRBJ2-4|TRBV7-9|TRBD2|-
CASSWGLAGRDIQYF
TGTGCCAGCAGCTGGGGACTAGCGGGGCGGGACATTCAGTACTTC
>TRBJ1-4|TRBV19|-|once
CASSKRGEKLFF
TGTGCCAGTAGTAAACGAGGGGAAAAACTGTTTTTT
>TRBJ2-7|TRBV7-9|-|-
CASRPGEVSHEQYF
TGTGCCAGCCGCCCGGGTGAAGTCTCCCACGAGCAGTACTTC
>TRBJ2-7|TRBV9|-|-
CASSVEAGFSYEQYF
TGTGCCAGCAGCGTGGAGGCAGGTTTTTCCTACGAGCAGTACTTC
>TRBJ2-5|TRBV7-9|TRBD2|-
CASSRGGTLETQYF
TGTGCCAGCAGCCGGGGGGGAACCTTAGAGACCCAGTACTTC
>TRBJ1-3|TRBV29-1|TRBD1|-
CSVVSGQGERAGNTIYF
TGCAGCGTTGTTTCCGGACAGGGTGAACGGGCTGGAAACACCATATATTTT
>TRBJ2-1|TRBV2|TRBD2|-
CASSVKAGGRNEQFF
TGTGCCAGCAGTGTGAAAGCGGGGGGGCGGAATGAGCAGTTCTTC
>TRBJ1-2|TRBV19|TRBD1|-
CASSPGGQKNYGYTF
TGTGCCAGTAGTCCCGGGGGACAGAAAAACTATGGCTACACCTTC
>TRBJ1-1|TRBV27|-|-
CASSPRVTTEAFF
TGTGCCAGCAGTCCCCGAGTGACAACTGAAGCTTTCTTT
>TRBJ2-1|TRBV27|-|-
CASSLAGPNEQFF
TGTGCCAGCAGTTTAGCGGGACCAAATGAGCAGTTCTTC
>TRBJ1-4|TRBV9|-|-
CASSAGSTNEKLFF
TGTGCCAGCAGCGCAGGATCAACTAATGAAAAACTGTTTTTT
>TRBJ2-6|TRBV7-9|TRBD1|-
CASSPRDRGRAGANVLTF
TGTGCCAGCAGCCCACGGGACAGGGGAAGGGCTGGGGCCAACGTCCTGACTTTC
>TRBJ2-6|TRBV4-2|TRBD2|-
CASSPNRRGFNSGANVLTF
TGTGCCAGCAGCCCTAATCGGCGGGGGTTTAACTCTGGGGCCAACGTCCTGACTTTC
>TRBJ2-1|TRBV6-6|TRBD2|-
CASSPGLVTEQFF
TGTGCCAGCAGCCCGGGACTAGTAACTGAGCAGTTCTTC
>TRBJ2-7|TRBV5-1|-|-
CASSLVRGGYEQYF
TGCGCCAGCAGCTTGGTGCGGGGAGGCTACGAGCAGTACTTC
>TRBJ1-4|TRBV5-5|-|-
CASSLSGREKLFF
TGTGCCAGCAGCTTGTCCGGGAGGGAAAAACTGTTTTTT
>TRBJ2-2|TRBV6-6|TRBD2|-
CASSTAGTSPGELFF
TGTGCCAGCAGTACAGCCGGGACTAGCCCCGGGGAGCTGTTTTTT
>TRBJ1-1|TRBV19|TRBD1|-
CASTSGGHDTEAFF
TGTGCCAGCACGTCAGGGGGCCACGACACTGAAGCTTTCTTT
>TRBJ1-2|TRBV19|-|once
CASSISGTPSLNGYTF
TGTGCCAGTAGTATCTCCGGGACACCCTCGCTCAATGGCTACACCTTC
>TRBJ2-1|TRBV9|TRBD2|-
CASSVGRLGLAGDEQFF
TGTGCCAGCAGCGTAGGGCGTTTGGGACTAGCGGGGGACGAGCAGTTCTTC
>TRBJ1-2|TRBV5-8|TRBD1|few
CASSSPGQGVNRGYTF
TGTGCCAGCAGCTCCCCGGGACAGGGGGTAAACCGGGGCTACACCTTC
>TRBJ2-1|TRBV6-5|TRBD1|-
CASRNTGDEQFF
TGTGCCAGCAGGAACACAGGGGATGAGCAGTTCTTC
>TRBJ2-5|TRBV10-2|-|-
CASSEFGRGAAQYF
TGCGCCAGCAGTGAGTTTGGGCGGGGAGCGGCCCAGTACTTC
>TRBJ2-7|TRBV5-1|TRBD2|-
CASSFVSTSGYEQYF
TGCGCCAGCAGCTTTGTTTCGACTAGCGGCTACGAGCAGTACTTC
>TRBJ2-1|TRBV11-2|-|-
CASSREEFVEQFF
TGTGCCAGCAGTCGAGAGGAGTTCGTTGAGCAGTTCTTC